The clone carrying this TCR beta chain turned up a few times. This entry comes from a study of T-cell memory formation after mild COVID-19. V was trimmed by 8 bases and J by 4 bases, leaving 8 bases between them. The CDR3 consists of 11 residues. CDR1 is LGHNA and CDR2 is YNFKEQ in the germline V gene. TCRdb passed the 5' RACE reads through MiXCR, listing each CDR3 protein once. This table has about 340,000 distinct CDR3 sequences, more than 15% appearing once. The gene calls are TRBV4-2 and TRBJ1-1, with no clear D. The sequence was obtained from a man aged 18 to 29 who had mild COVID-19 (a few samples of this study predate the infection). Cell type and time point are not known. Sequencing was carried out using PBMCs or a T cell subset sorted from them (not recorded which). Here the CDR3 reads CASRSGTEAFF. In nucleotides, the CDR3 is TGTGCCAGCCGTTCCGGCACTGAAGCTTTCTTT.